These T cell receptor beta chains were read from a single sample in a study of blood T cells in healthy people across ages. One entry per CDR3 protein results from TCRdb running MiXCR on the 5' RACE reads. In the table there are 630,000 or so distinct CDR3 sequences, 32% of which are singletons. The sequencing input was blood. The receptors shown here come from an elderly woman in good health. Both conserved end residues are part of each CDR3. Each record gives: D gene, J gene, clone size, V gene, CDR3 DNA, CDR3 protein. The D gene is left open where the match is weak. Where a row states a size, it is once, few, many or the class of an expanded clone; other rows omit it.

>TRBD1|TRBJ1-5|few|TRBV19
TGTGCCAGTAGTAACGACCTGGGACAGTATAGCAATCAGCCCCAGCATTTT
CASSNDLGQYSNQPQHF
>TRBD1|TRBJ2-3|NA|TRBV6-5
TGTGCCAGCAGTTACGTAGGGACAGGGAAAGATACGCAGTATTTT
CASSYVGTGKDTQYF
>TRBD2|TRBJ2-3|many|TRBV7-2
TGTGCCAGCAGCCCGGGACTAGCGGGGGGTCTCTGGAGCACAGATACGCAGTATTTT
CASSPGLAGGLWSTDTQYF
>TRBD1|TRBJ1-3|few|TRBV20-1
TGCAGTGCTACATTTAAGACAGGACAGGGATTTGGAAACACCATATATTTT
CSATFKTGQGFGNTIYF
>TRBD1|TRBJ2-7|once|TRBV7-3
TGTGCCAGCAGCCAGAGGACAGGGAGGTACGAGCAGTACTTC
CASSQRTGRYEQYF
>NA|TRBJ1-2|few|TRBV20-1
TGCAGTGCCCCGACCTCAGACAGGCTACCACCTTATGGCTACACCTTC
CSAPTSDRLPPYGYTF
>TRBD2|TRBJ2-1|NA|TRBV20-1
TGCAGTACTAGCGACAATGAGCAGTTCTTC
CSTSDNEQFF
>TRBD2|TRBJ2-1|many|TRBV6-4
TGTGCCAGCAGTGCCGAAGGACTAGCCGGCACGTCTGAGCAGTTCTTC
CASSAEGLAGTSEQFF
>NA|TRBJ2-7|NA|TRBV4-3
TGCGCCAGCAGCCAGATGGCCGGGGCGGCCAACGAGCAGTACTTC
CASSQMAGAANEQYF
>TRBD1|TRBJ1-2|many|TRBV20-1
TGCAGTGCTAAAGGGGAGGACAGGGAGAGTGGCTACACCTTC
CSAKGEDRESGYTF
>TRBD1|TRBJ2-7|NA|TRBV27
TGTGCCAGCAGTCGGGACAGGTTATACGAGCAGTACTTC
CASSRDRLYEQYF
>TRBD2|TRBJ2-7|NA|TRBV30
TGTGCCTGGAGTGCAGGGCGGGGGGCTCACTACGAGCAGTACTTC
CAWSAGRGAHYEQYF
>TRBD1|TRBJ2-5|many|TRBV7-8
TGTGCCAGCAGCTTAGGGACAGGGTTCGGCCAAGAGACCCAGTACTTC
CASSLGTGFGQETQYF
>NA|TRBJ2-4|NA|TRBV4-1
TGCGCCAGCAGCCAAATTGACTATGGCGAGTCCAAGGCCAAAAACATTCAGTACTTC
CASSQIDYGESKAKNIQYF
>TRBD2|TRBJ2-1|once|TRBV7-2
TGTGCCAGCAGCTTAGGAGGGACTAGCGGGCAATACAATGAGCAGTTCTTC
CASSLGGTSGQYNEQFF
>NA|TRBJ1-1|few|TRBV6-1
TGTGCCAGCACCCGAGGAGGGATCATGAACACTGAAGCTTTCTTT
CASTRGGIMNTEAFF
>NA|TRBJ1-6|many|TRBV18
TGTGCCAGCTCCCACAGACAGGTTGAGGATTCACCCCTCCACTTT
CASSHRQVEDSPLHF
>NA|TRBJ2-5|NA|TRBV7-2
TGTGCCAGCAGCCAGACTAGACCGCCAGCGACCCAGTACTTC
CASSQTRPPATQYF
>TRBD2|TRBJ2-1|NA|TRBV10-2
TGCGCCAGCAGTGAGTCGGTAGCGGGAGCCAATGAGCAGTTCTTC
CASSESVAGANEQFF
>TRBD2|TRBJ2-1|NA|TRBV5-6
TGTGCCAGCAGTTTGATAGCGGGGGGGATCAGCTCCTACAATGGGCAGTTCTTC
CASSLIAGGISSYNGQFF
>TRBD1|TRBJ2-1|many|TRBV6-5
TGTGCCAGCAGGATGGACAGGGATTTCTACAATGAGCAGTTCTTC
CASRMDRDFYNEQFF
>NA|TRBJ1-1|many|TRBV20-1
TGCAGTGCTAAGTCGAGGGGAGGCACTGAAGCTTTCTTT
CSAKSRGGTEAFF
>TRBD2|TRBJ2-1|many|TRBV20-1
TGCAGTGCTAGCGGGGGGACCACCTACAATGAGCAGTTCTTC
CSASGGTTYNEQFF
>NA|TRBJ1-2|NA|TRBV2
TGTGGCAGCAGTAAAAAACCGGACCGTTTTGGCTACACCTTC
CGSSKKPDRFGYTF
>TRBD1|TRBJ1-2|many|TRBV29-1
TGCAGCGTAACAGGGGTATCCGGCTACACCTTC
CSVTGVSGYTF
>NA|TRBJ1-1|many|TRBV5-1
TGCGCCAGCAGCTTGTCTTCCGGAGGAATGGGGGTCACTGAAGCTTTCTTT
CASSLSSGGMGVTEAFF
>TRBD1|TRBJ2-3|many|TRBV7-9
TGTGCCAGCACCCGGGACAGGGGAACAGATACGCAGTATTTT
CASTRDRGTDTQYF
>NA|TRBJ1-5|many|TRBV20-1
TGCAGTGCTGCACAGGGAAGGGGCAATCAGCCCCAGCATTTT
CSAAQGRGNQPQHF
>NA|TRBJ1-1|many|TRBV20-1
TGCAGTGCTTTGCTGATTACCACGGGGAACACTGAAGCTTTCTTT
CSALLITTGNTEAFF
>TRBD1|TRBJ1-2|many|TRBV20-1
TGCAGTGCTAGAGAGGGGACAGGGAACGGCTACACCTTC
CSAREGTGNGYTF